One and the same sample provided the 15 T cell receptor beta chains below, sequenced in a study of T cell repertoires in cytomegalovirus infection. TCRdb redid the calling of the reads with MiXCR, one entry per CDR3 protein. In the table there are approximately 730,000 distinct CDR3 sequences, 25% to 35% of which are singletons. These receptors lack a known antigen. The sequences come from cultured CD8+ T cells from PBMCs, collected from culture after CMV antigen stimulation. These receptors were taken from a human donor in good health (CMV status not recorded). Some clones in this sample may be carry-over from other donors' samples.

This clonotype was counted ten times or more. The chain links TRBV7-9 to TRBJ2-1, with TRBD1 identical over 7 bases. CDR3 size: 16 residues. In germline, CDR1 is SEHNR, CDR2 FQNEAQ (reference sequence). Losses at the gene ends were 5 bases for V and 0 bases for J; bases not matched to a gene: 7. CDR3 residues: CASSNLDRNSYNEQFF. The CDR3 DNA reads as TGTGCCAGCAGCAACCTGGACAGGAACTCCTACAATGAGCAGTTCTTC.

This clonotype was observed a few times. The chain couples TRBV5-5 to TRBJ1-5, with unresolved D. The CDR3 is 15 residues long. The germline gives CDR1 SGHKS, CDR2 YYEKEE (reference sequence). Trimming left V 0 bases short and J 6 bases short, with 13 bases between. The CDR3 region is CASSLEIPSVQPQHF. The CDR3 region has the DNA TGTGCCAGCAGCTTGGAGATTCCGAGTGTTCAGCCCCAGCATTTT.

Here the CDR3 DNA reads TGTGCCAGCAGTTGGGGGGACAGGGATCAAGAGACCCAGTACTTC. Its translation is CASSWGDRDQETQYF. This chain links TRBV28 with TRBJ2-5; 9 bases align to TRBD1. After removal of 4 bases from V and 2 bases from J, the junction contained 5 bases not matched to a gene. Germline CDR1 MDHEN, CDR2 SYDVKM. This CDR3 spans 15 amino acids.

The V call is TRBV6-5, the J call TRBJ2-2; TRBD2 is a possible D gene (7 bases). The V end was cut by 5 bases, the J end by 6 bases, with 16 bases between. The CDR3 totals 15 residues. The germline CDR1 and CDR2 sequences are MNHEY and SVGAGI. CDR3 region: CASSRGGPAAGELFF. The CDR3, as DNA: TGTGCCAGCAGTAGGGGGGGACCGGCGGCCGGGGAGCTGTTTTTT.

J is TRBJ2-7 and V is TRBV19, with 8 bases matching TRBD2. Looked up from germline, CDR1 is LNHDA and CDR2 is SQIVND (reference sequence). V lost 6 bases, J lost 5 bases, and 6 bases stayed unmatched. The CDR3 totals 13 residues. The CDR3 DNA reads as TGTGCCAGTAGCACGACTAGCGCGCACGAGCAGTACTTC. Translating it yields CASSTTSAHEQYF.

This clonotype was observed at least ten times. The chain recombines TRBV7-2 with TRBJ2-5; D possibly corresponds to TRBD2 (6 bases). The germline V gene encodes CDR1 SGHTA and CDR2 FQGNSA. The V end lost 1 base, the J end lost 5 bases, and 8 bases lay between the germline ends. The CDR3 is 13 residues long. The CDR3 here is CASSLDAGETQYF. The CDR3 nucleotides read TGTGCCAGCAGCTTAGATGCGGGGGAGACCCAGTACTTC.

This clonotype was seen more than once but under ten times. The V call is TRBV7-9, the J call TRBJ1-2; 7 bases are a match to TRBD1. Germline values: CDR1 SEHNR, CDR2 FQNEAQ (reference sequence). V trimming: 4 bases; J trimming: 1 base; junction bases outside the gene matches: 6. This CDR3 is 15 amino acids long. In DNA, the CDR3 is TGTGCCAGCAGCTCCCATCGGGACAGTAACTATGGCTACACCTTC. This codes for CASSSHRDSNYGYTF.

The chain is built from TRBV13 and TRBJ2-7; 7 bases agree with TRBD1. The CDR3 has 14 amino acids. With V trimmed by 5 bases and J by 3 bases, 7 bases remained unmatched. The germline V gene encodes CDR1 PRHDT and CDR2 FYEKMQ (reference sequence). CDR3 in amino acids: CASSRRGQSYEQYV. CDR3 bases: TGTGCCAGCAGCCGAAGGGGACAGAGCTACGAGCAGTACGTC.

In this sample, this clonotype turned up a few times. The chain couples TRBV4-1 to TRBJ2-5, with 12 bases fitting TRBD2. The J segment lost 4 bases and the V segment lost 2 bases, leaving 5 bases of the junction unmatched. From germline, CDR1 is MGHRA and CDR2 YSYEKL. The CDR3 has 16 residues. The CDR3 region has the DNA TGCGCCAGCAGCCAAACTGGACTAGCGGGGATAGAGACCCAGTACTTC. It specifies CASSQTGLAGIETQYF.

The CDR3 loop is CASSPDIIAGGTTDTQYF. The DNA for the CDR3 is TGTGCCAGCAGCCCAGACATCATAGCGGGGGGAACCACAGATACGCAGTATTTT. The chain uses TRBV7-9 and TRBJ2-3, with TRBD2 matching over 10 bases. Germline CDR1 and CDR2: SEHNR and FQNEAQ (reference sequence). This CDR3 is 18 amino acids long. V lost 5 bases, J lost 2 bases, and 13 bases stayed unmatched.

The rearrangement uses TRBV10-3 and TRBJ2-7, with D hard to call. CDR1 is ENHRY and CDR2 is SYGVKD in the germline V gene. The CDR3 runs 11 residues. V was pared by 3 bases and J by 3 bases, with 3 bases between. The CDR3 here is CAISDNYEQYV. CDR3 nucleotide sequence: TGTGCCATCAGTGACAACTACGAGCAGTACGTC.

This rearrangement joins TRBV6-2 or TRBV6-3 to TRBJ2-1, with 8 bases fitting TRBD2. CDR3 length: 16 residues. Unmatched junction bases numbered 7, after V lost 0 bases and J lost 6 bases. The germline CDR1 and CDR2 sequences are MNHEY and SVGEGT. CDR3 nucleotides: TGTGCCAGCAGTTACTCACCCGGGGGGGCCGTCAATGAGCAGTTCTTC. Protein: CASSYSPGGAVNEQFF.

This chain joins TRBV4-3 and TRBJ1-2; 8 positions agree with TRBD1. Trimming at V came to 0 bases and at J to 0 bases, leaving 3 bases not matched to a gene. This CDR3 region has 16 residues. Germline CDR1 reads LGHNA; CDR2 reads YSLEER. CDR3 amino acids: CASSQELTGANYGYTF. CDR3 DNA: TGCGCCAGCAGCCAAGAATTGACAGGGGCTAACTATGGCTACACCTTC.

This clonotype showed up many times. This chain connects TRBV7-2 to TRBJ2-1, with TRBD1 matching 7 bases. CDR3 length: 15 amino acids. The V and J ends lost 2 bases and 5 bases, in that order; junction bases with no gene match: 6. The germline CDR1 and CDR2 sequences are SGHTA and FQGNSA. CDR3 sequence reads: CASSLNRGLNNEQFF. As DNA, the CDR3 is TGTGCCAGCAGCTTAAACAGGGGATTAAACAATGAGCAGTTCTTC.

The chain combines TRBV7-4 with TRBJ1-6; 9 nucleotides agree with TRBD1. The germline V gene encodes CDR1 SGHVT and CDR2 SQSDAQ. This CDR3 has 17 amino acids. Germline trimming cut 1 base from V and 8 bases from J; bases unmatched to any gene: 9. CDR3 protein: CASSLVIWDRAYSPLHF. The CDR3, as DNA: TGTGCCAGCAGCTTAGTTATCTGGGACAGGGCGTATTCACCCCTCCACTTT.